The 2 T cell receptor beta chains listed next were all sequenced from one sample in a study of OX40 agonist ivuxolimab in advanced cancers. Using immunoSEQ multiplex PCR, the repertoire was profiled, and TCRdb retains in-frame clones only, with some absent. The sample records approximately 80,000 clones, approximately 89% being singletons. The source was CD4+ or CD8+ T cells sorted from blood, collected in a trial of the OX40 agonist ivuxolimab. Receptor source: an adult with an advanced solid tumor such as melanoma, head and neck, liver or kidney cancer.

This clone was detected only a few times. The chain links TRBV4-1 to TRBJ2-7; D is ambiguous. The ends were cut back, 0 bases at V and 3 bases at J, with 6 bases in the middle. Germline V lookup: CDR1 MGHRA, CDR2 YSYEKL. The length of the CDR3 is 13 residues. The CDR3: CASSQEWGYEQYF. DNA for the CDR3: TGCGCCAGCAGCCAAGAGTGGGGCTACGAGCAGTACTTC.

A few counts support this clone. The CDR3 here is CAISVGLAGTDTQYF. The CDR3 DNA reads TGTGCCATCAGTGTGGGACTAGCGGGTACAGATACGCAGTATTTT. The gene calls are TRBV10-3 and TRBJ2-3; 12 bases fit TRBD2. CDR3 size: 15 residues. V shed 4 bases, J shed 3 bases, and the junction held 2 bases outside the gene matches. Germline-derived CDR1 and CDR2 are ENHRY and SYGVKD.